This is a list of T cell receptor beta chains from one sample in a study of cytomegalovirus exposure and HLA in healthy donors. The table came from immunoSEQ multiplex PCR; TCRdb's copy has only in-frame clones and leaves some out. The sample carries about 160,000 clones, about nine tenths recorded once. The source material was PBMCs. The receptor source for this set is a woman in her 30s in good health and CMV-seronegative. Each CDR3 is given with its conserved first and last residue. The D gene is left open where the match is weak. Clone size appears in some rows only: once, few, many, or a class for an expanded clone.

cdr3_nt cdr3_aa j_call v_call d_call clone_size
TGTGCCTGGAGTGGTCGCCTCTCTGGAAACACCATATATTTT CAWSGRLSGNTIYF TRBJ1-3 TRBV30 - -
TGTGCCAGCAGCCGGCCAGGCGAAACCTACAATGAGCAGTTCTTC CASSRPGETYNEQFF TRBJ2-1 TRBV7-8 - -
TGTGCCAGCAGTGACCCACCTCCCTACGAGCAGTACTTC CASSDPPPYEQYF TRBJ2-7 TRBV28 - -
TGTGCCAGCAGTTTTCCGGGAGGGCAGACAGATACGCAGTATTTT CASSFPGGQTDTQYF TRBJ2-3 TRBV6-5 TRBD2 -
TGCGCCAGCAGCCAAGAAAGGGGGGATTTTGAGCAGTTCTTC CASSQERGDFEQFF TRBJ2-1 TRBV4-3 - -
TGTGCCAGTAGTATGGGGGCGGATACGCAGTATTTT CASSMGADTQYF TRBJ2-3 TRBV19 - -
TGTGCCAGCAGCCAAACACAACAGGGGAGCACTGAAGCTTTCTTT CASSQTQQGSTEAFF TRBJ1-1 TRBV7-2 TRBD1 -
TGTGCCAGCAGCTTACGGACGGATGAAAAACTGTTTTTT CASSLRTDEKLFF TRBJ1-4 TRBV7-9 - -
TGTGCCAGCAGCGCCTTCGAGACAGGGACCTACGAGCAGTACTTC CASSAFETGTYEQYF TRBJ2-7 TRBV4-2 TRBD1 -
TGTGCCAGCAGCCAACAAAACTATGGCTACACCTTC CASSQQNYGYTF TRBJ1-2 TRBV4-2 - few
TGTGCCAGCAGCTTATCGCAAGGACTAGCGTCAAGCACAGATACGCAGTATTTT CASSLSQGLASSTDTQYF TRBJ2-3 TRBV7-6 TRBD2 -
TGTGCCACCCCGGTGGGGGCCTACAATGAGCAGTTCTTC CATPVGAYNEQFF TRBJ2-1 TRBV7-3 - -